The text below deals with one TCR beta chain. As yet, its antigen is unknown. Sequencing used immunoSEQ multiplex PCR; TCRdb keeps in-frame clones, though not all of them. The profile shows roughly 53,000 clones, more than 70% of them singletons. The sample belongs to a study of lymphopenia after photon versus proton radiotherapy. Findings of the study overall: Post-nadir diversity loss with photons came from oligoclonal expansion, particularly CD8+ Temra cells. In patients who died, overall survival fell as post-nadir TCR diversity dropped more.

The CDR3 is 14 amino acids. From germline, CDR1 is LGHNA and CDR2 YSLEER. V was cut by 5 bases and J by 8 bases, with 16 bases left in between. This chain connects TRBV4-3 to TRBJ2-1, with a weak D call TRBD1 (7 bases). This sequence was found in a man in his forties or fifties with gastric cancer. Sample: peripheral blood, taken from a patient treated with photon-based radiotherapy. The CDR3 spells CASSARQGLDEQFF. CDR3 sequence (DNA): TGCGCCAGCAGCGCTAGACAGGGACTCGATGAGCAGTTCTTC.